One sample yielded the 28 T cell receptor beta chains listed below, sequenced in a study of T cell changes during pregnancy in multiple sclerosis (dated by TCRdb to the late 2010s). Receptor libraries were prepared by the immunoSEQ multiplex PCR assay. The immuneACCESS repertoire file appears here via TCRdb, limited to in-frame rearrangements. These files lack a portion of the clones; in checked studies, under half of the deficit traces to unresolved V genes, and the cause of the others is not known. The sample table contains tens of thousands of clones; only one count was recorded for 90% of them. Jointly, the top ten make up 2.5% to 4% of the sample. The sequenced sample was peripheral blood, obtained in the first trimester of pregnancy. These TCRs come from a female donor in good health, enrolled as a control in a pregnancy study.

The V gene is TRBV7-9, the J gene TRBJ1-1; 7 positions match TRBD1. The CDR3 length is 14 residues. V shed 7 bases, J shed 1 base, and the junction held 6 bases outside the gene matches. CDR1 SEHNR and CDR2 FQNEAQ come from the germline V gene (reference sequence). The CDR3 protein is CASTPGQPNTEAFF. The CDR3 region has the DNA TGTGCCAGCACCCCGGGACAGCCGAACACTGAAGCTTTCTTT.

The J gene is TRBJ2-7, the V gene TRBV29-1; TRBD2 matches 13 bases. Trimming at V came to 7 bases and at J to 5 bases, leaving 5 bases not matched to a gene. Germline V gene data show CDR1 as SQVTM and CDR2 as ANQGSEA. CDR3 length: 13 residues. The CDR3 DNA reads as TGCAGCGCCGGGACTAGCGGGACCCACGAGCAGTACTTC. This codes for CSAGTSGTHEQYF.

This sequence joins TRBV19 and TRBJ2-5; D not resolved. From germline, CDR1 is LNHDA and CDR2 SQIVND (reference sequence). The CDR3 consists of 13 residues. V dropped 1 base and J dropped 4 bases, with 7 bases sitting between them. The CDR3, as DNA: TGTGCCAGTAGTATAGCGGGTGGAGAGACCCAGTACTTC. It codes for CASSIAGGETQYF.

The chain has TRBV5-4 and TRBJ2-7, with a tentative D call TRBD2 (6 bases). Germline V gene sequence: CDR1 SGHNT, CDR2 YYREEE (reference sequence). V lost 1 base, J lost 7 bases, and 12 bases lay in between. The CDR3 spans 13 residues. CDR3 protein: CASSLQVGREQYF. The CDR3 bases are TGTGCCAGCAGCTTGCAGGTAGGGAGGGAGCAGTACTTC.

The V and J genes are TRBV7-9 and TRBJ2-1, with 11 bases aligning to TRBD1. The ends lost 4 bases at V and 7 bases at J; junction bases unmatched: 3. Germline loops: CDR1 SEHNR, CDR2 FQNEAQ (reference sequence). The CDR3 length is 14 residues. In DNA form, the CDR3 reads TGTGCCAGCAGCTCGGGACAGGGGGAGAATGAGCAGTTCTTC. This gives the protein CASSSGQGENEQFF.

Note on this clone: A junction end diverges from the germline sequence, so it may reflect a read error. This chain connects TRBV7-3 to TRBJ1-1; no clear D gene. The V gene's germline CDR1 is SGHTA and CDR2 FQGTGA. The CDR3 contains 11 residues. The CDR3 is CASSLEKDLIF. CDR3 DNA sequence: TGTGCCAGCAGCTTAGAAAAGGACTTGATCTTT.

This clone was found once. The chain is built from TRBV5-4 and TRBJ2-7; 7 nucleotides match TRBD1. Germline trimming cut 0 bases from V and 4 bases from J; bases unmatched to any gene: 4. The CDR3 length is 14 residues. Per germline, CDR1 SGHNT and CDR2 YYREEE (reference sequence). The CDR3 nucleotides read TGTGCCAGCAGCTTGGAAAGGGGGCCTTACGAGCAGTACTTC. Protein product: CASSLERGPYEQYF.

This chain uses TRBV7-2 with TRBJ2-3; unclear D gene. V lost 6 bases and J 2 bases, leaving 9 bases between the germline ends. Germline V gives CDR1 SGHTA, CDR2 FQGNSA. The CDR3 contains 13 residues. CDR3 sequence (DNA): TGTGCCAGCAGACAGAGAGACACAGATACGCAGTATTTT. Translated: CASRQRDTDTQYF.

The count of this clone is one. The genes are TRBV7-2 and TRBJ1-1; 7 nucleotides line up with TRBD1. There are 14 residues in the CDR3. The germline CDR1 and CDR2 sequences are SGHTA and FQGNSA. V gave up 2 bases and J gave up 4 bases; unmatched junction bases: 4. The CDR3, as DNA: TGTGCCAGCAGCTTAAGGGGACAGCTCACTGAAGCTTTCTTT. Encoded protein: CASSLRGQLTEAFF.

This chain links TRBV6-5 with TRBJ1-5; D unresolved. This CDR3 comprises 12 residues. In germline, CDR1 is MNHEY, CDR2 SVGAGI. The V end was cut by 5 bases, the J end by 5 bases, with 7 bases between. The CDR3 loop reads CASSKQDQPQHF. CDR3 nucleotide sequence: TGTGCCAGCAGTAAACAAGATCAGCCCCAGCATTTT.

This sequence joins TRBV9 and TRBJ2-7; possible D gene TRBD2, 6 bases. Between the trimmed V and J ends, which lost 0 bases and 0 bases, there was a span of 7 bases. This CDR3 is 14 amino acids long. Germline lookup yields CDR1 SGDLS and CDR2 YYNGEE. The CDR3 loop reads CASSVGGDSYEQYF. The CDR3 coding sequence is TGTGCCAGCAGCGTAGGGGGGGACTCCTACGAGCAGTACTTC. Full variable domain (missing parts from reference TRBV9 and TRBJ2-7): DSGVTQTPKHLITATGQRVTLRCSPRSGDLSVYWYQQSLDQGLQFLIQYYNGEERAKGNILERFSAQQFPDLHSELNLSSLELGDSALYFCASSVGGDSYEQYFGPGTRLTVT.

The CDR3 loop is CASSEAASSYNEQFF. For the CDR3, the DNA is TGTGCCAGCAGTGAAGCGGCGAGCTCCTACAATGAGCAGTTCTTC. This chain links TRBV25-1 with TRBJ2-1; D remains ambiguous. V lost 2 bases, J lost 0 bases, and 8 bases lay in between. CDR1 is MGHDK and CDR2 is SYGVNS in the germline V gene. CDR3 length: 15 residues.

The sample holds one count of this clone. This sequence joins TRBV7-8 and TRBJ2-7; TRBD1 matches at 7 bases. V gave up 1 base and J gave up 3 bases; unmatched junction bases: 3. This CDR3 has 14 amino acids. Germline lookup yields CDR1 SGHVS and CDR2 FQNEAQ. Here the CDR3 DNA reads TGTGCCAGCAGCTTAGAGGGACAGCACTACGAGCAGTACTTC. Its translation: CASSLEGQHYEQYF.

Only a few counts were recorded for this clone. The J gene is TRBJ2-3, the V gene TRBV7-6, with TRBD2 matching over 10 bases. The V and J ends lost 4 bases and 5 bases, in that order; junction bases with no gene match: 6. The germline V gene encodes CDR1 SGHVS and CDR2 FNYEAQ. This CDR3 region has 15 residues. For the CDR3, the DNA is TGTGCCAGCAGCTCCCAAGCGGGGGGGCTAGATACGCAGTATTTT. It yields the protein CASSSQAGGLDTQYF.

The chain carries TRBV9 and TRBJ2-2; perhaps TRBD2 as D (6 bases). The V and J ends lost 0 bases and 1 base respectively, with 10 bases between them. CDR3 length: 16 residues. The germline V gene encodes CDR1 SGDLS and CDR2 YYNGEE. The CDR3 nucleotides are TGTGCCAGCAGCGTAGGTCCGGGGGAGAACACCGGGGAGCTGTTTTTT. Protein: CASSVGPGENTGELFF.

As for this clone: A read error may account for a junction end that differs from germline. This rearrangement joins TRBV6-5 to TRBJ2-1; tentative D call: TRBD2 (6 bases). There are 11 residues in the CDR3. Germline values: CDR1 MNHEY, CDR2 SVGAGI. The CDR3 loop reads CASSELGERVF. The CDR3 region has the DNA TGTGCCAGCAGTGAACTGGGGGAGCGGGTCTTC.

The chain links TRBV5-6 to TRBJ1-2, with 7 bases matching TRBD1. This CDR3 is 15 amino acids long. Germline V gene sequence: CDR1 SGHDT, CDR2 YYEEEE. J lost 8 bases, V lost 4 bases, and 14 bases had no gene match. The CDR3: CASSGGRQGTRGYTF. CDR3 sequence (DNA): TGTGCCAGCAGCGGCGGGCGACAGGGAACGCGGGGCTACACCTTC.

This chain links TRBV2 with TRBJ1-1, with D possibly TRBD1 on 6 matching bases. CDR3 size: 15 residues. Trimming took 3 bases from V and 1 from J, leaving 12 bases between them. The germline CDR1 and CDR2 sequences are SNHLY and FYNNEI. The CDR3 spells CASSETGFGNTEAFF. CDR3 sequence (DNA): TGTGCCAGCAGTGAGACAGGATTCGGGAACACTGAAGCTTTCTTT.

The rearrangement joins TRBV11-2 to TRBJ1-2; 9 bases fit TRBD1. Germline assignment: CDR1 SGHAT and CDR2 FQNNGV. There are 13 residues in the CDR3. V lost 9 bases and J lost 4; bases outside the gene matches: 6. DNA for the CDR3: TGTGCCAGTGGACGGACAGGGGTCTATGGCTACACCTTC. Protein: CASGRTGVYGYTF.

The gene calls are TRBV12-5 and TRBJ2-3; D may be TRBD1 (6 bases). V was trimmed by 5 bases and J by 2 bases, leaving 8 bases between them. Germline CDR1 LGHNT, CDR2 FRNRAP. This CDR3 has 13 amino acids. The CDR3, as DNA: TGTGCTAGTGGTCAGGGGTACACAGATACGCAGTATTTT. Its translation: CASGQGYTDTQYF.

This clone was seen once. The identical CDR3 is also encoded by other nucleotide sequences in the sample. The rearrangement links TRBV7-3 to TRBJ2-7; perhaps TRBD2 as D (5 bases). Trimming pared 0 bases from V and 3 bases from J, leaving 6 bases between. Germline CDR1 SGHTA, CDR2 FQGTGA. CDR3 length equals 13 residues. The CDR3 sequence: CASSLTGDYEQYF. CDR3 nucleotides: TGTGCCAGCAGCTTAACGGGAGACTACGAGCAGTACTTC.

CDR3 sequence: CASSLGTGGYEQYF. The DNA of the CDR3 is TGTGCCAGTAGTCTCGGGACAGGGGGTTACGAGCAGTACTTC. This chain uses TRBV19 with TRBJ2-7, with TRBD1 matching 11 bases. The CDR3 is made up of 14 amino acids. Germline V lookup: CDR1 LNHDA, CDR2 SQIVND (reference sequence). V trimming: 5 bases; J trimming: 4 bases; junction bases outside the gene matches: 4.

The chain recombines TRBV4-3 with TRBJ1-5, with 7 bases fitting TRBD1. Germline CDR1 and CDR2: LGHNA and YSLEER. V lost 5 bases to trimming and J lost 5 bases; unmatched junction nucleotides: 6. The CDR3 consists of 14 residues. The CDR3 here is CASSVTGADQPQHF. The CDR3 bases are TGCGCCAGCAGCGTCACAGGGGCTGATCAGCCCCAGCATTTT.

The chain uses TRBV5-4 and TRBJ2-3; D is unclear. The length of the CDR3 is 17 residues. Trimming removed 4 bases from V and 0 bases from J, with 18 bases in between. Germline CDR1 SGHNT, CDR2 YYREEE (reference sequence). In DNA, the CDR3 is TGTGCCAGCAGCCCAGACATCCCTACGTCTAGCACAGATACGCAGTATTTT. This codes for CASSPDIPTSSTDTQYF.

The V call is TRBV20-1, the J call TRBJ2-1; D gene uncertain. CDR3 length: 11 amino acids. CDR1 DFQATT and CDR2 SNEGSKA come from the germline V gene (reference sequence). V was pared by 5 bases and J by 6 bases, with 8 bases between. Here the CDR3 DNA reads TGCAGTGCTGACTTGTCCAATGAGCAGTTCTTC. Encoded protein: CSADLSNEQFF.

The chain is built from TRBV28 and TRBJ1-5; the match to TRBD1 covers 7 bases. V dropped 10 bases and J dropped 9; count of bases not matched to a gene: 18. Germline CDR1 and CDR2: MDHEN and SYDVKM. The length of the CDR3 is 15 residues. CDR3 DNA: TGTGCCAACGCTCCCCGACAGGGTGTGGGTGGGCCCCAGCATTTT. This sequence encodes CANAPRQGVGGPQHF.

J is TRBJ1-5 and V is TRBV7-9; D might be TRBD1 (5 bases). Per the germline V gene, CDR1 is SEHNR and CDR2 is FQNEAQ (reference sequence). CDR3 length equals 14 residues. V shed 5 bases and J shed 5 bases, with 13 bases lying between them. The CDR3 sequence is CASSHAGDYQPQHF. The CDR3, as DNA: TGTGCCAGCAGCCACGCCGGGGACTATCAGCCCCAGCATTTT.

This chain links TRBV6-4 with TRBJ1-1, with D perhaps matching TRBD1 (6 bases). Trimming took 0 bases from V and 4 from J, leaving 15 bases between them. The CDR3 is 16 amino acids. The germline CDR1 and CDR2 sequences are MRHNA and SNTAGT. CDR3 DNA sequence: TGTGCCAGCAGTGACTCACCGGGGTTAGGGGGCACTGAAGCTTTCTTT. Protein product: CASSDSPGLGGTEAFF.